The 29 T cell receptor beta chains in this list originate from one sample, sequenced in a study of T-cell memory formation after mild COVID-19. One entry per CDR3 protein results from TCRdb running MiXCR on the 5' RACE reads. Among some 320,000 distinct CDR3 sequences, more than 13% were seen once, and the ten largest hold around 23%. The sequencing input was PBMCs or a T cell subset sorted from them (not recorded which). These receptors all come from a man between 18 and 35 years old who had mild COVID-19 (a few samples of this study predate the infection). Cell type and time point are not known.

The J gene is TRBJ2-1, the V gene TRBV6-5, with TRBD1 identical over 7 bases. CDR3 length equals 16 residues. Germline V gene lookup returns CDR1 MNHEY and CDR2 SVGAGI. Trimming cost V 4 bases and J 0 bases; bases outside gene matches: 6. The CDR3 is CASSLTQGSSYNEQFF. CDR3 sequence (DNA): TGTGCCAGCAGTTTGACACAGGGGAGCTCCTACAATGAGCAGTTCTTC.

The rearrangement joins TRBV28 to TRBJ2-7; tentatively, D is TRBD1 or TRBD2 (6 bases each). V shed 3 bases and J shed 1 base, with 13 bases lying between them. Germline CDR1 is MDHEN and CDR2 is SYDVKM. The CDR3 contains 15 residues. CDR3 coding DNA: TGTGCCAGCAGTTTTCCGGGGGCACGGTCCTACGAGCAGTACGTC. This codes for CASSFPGARSYEQYV.

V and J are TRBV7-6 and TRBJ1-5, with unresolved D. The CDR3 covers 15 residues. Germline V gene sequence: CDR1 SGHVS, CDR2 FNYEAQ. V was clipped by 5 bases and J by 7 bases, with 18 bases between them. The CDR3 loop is CASSPAGKGRQPQHF. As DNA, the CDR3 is TGTGCCAGCAGCCCAGCGGGGAAAGGAAGGCAGCCCCAGCATTTT.

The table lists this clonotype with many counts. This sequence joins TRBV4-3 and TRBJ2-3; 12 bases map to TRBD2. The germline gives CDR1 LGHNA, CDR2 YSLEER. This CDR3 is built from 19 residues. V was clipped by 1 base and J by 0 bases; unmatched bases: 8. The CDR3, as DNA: TGCGCCAGCAGCCAAGGCACTAGCGGGGGGTCCTACAGCACAGATACGCAGTATTTT. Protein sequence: CASSQGTSGGSYSTDTQYF.

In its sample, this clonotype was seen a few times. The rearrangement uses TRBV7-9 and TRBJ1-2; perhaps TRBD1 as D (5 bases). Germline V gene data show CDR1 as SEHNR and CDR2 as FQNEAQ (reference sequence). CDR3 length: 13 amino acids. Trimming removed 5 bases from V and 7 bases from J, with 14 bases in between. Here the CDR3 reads CASSRPGPFGYTF. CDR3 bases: TGTGCCAGCAGCCGACCGGGACCTTTTGGCTACACCTTC.

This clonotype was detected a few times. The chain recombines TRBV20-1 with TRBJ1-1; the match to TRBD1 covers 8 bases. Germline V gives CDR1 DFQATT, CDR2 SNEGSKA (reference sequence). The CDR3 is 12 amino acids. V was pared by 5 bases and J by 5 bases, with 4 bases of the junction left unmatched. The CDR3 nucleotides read TGCAGTGCTCGGGACAGGCATACTGAAGCTTTCTTT. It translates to CSARDRHTEAFF.

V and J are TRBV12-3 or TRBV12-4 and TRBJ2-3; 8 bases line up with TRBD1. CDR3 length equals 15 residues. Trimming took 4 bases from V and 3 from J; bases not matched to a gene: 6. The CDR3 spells CASSWRTGRTDTQYF. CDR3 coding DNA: TGTGCCAGCAGTTGGAGGACAGGGCGAACAGATACGCAGTATTTT.

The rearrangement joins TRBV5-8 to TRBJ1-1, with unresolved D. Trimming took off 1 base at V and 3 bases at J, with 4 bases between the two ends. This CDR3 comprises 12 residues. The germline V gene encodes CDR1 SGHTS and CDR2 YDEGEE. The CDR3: CASSLQYTEAFF. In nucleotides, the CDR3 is TGTGCCAGCAGCTTGCAGTACACTGAAGCTTTCTTT.

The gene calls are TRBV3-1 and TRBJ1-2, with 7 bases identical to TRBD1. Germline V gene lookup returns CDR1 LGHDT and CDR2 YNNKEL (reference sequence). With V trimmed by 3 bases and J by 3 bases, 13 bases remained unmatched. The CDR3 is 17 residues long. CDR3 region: CASSHLRRQGTYYGYTF. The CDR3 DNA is TGTGCCAGCAGCCACCTCCGAAGACAGGGTACTTACTATGGCTACACCTTC. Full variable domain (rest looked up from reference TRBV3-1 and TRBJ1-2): DTAVSQTPKYLVTQMGNDKSIKCEQNLGHDTMYWYKQDSKKFLKIMFSYNNKELIINETVPNRFSPKSPDKAHLNLHINSLELGDSAVYFCASSHLRRQGTYYGYTFGSGTRLTVV.

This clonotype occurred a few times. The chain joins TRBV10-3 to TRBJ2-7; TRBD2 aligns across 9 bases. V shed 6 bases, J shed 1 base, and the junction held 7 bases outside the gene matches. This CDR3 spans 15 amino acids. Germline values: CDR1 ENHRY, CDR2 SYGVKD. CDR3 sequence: CAISLTSGPSYEQYF. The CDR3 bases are TGTGCCATCAGCTTGACTAGCGGTCCTTCCTACGAGCAGTACTTC.

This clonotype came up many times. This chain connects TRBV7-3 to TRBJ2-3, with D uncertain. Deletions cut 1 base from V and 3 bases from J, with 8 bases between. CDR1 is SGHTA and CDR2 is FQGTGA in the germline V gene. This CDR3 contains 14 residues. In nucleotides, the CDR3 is TGTGCCAGCAGCTTAAACGTGGGTACAGATACGCAGTATTTT. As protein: CASSLNVGTDTQYF.

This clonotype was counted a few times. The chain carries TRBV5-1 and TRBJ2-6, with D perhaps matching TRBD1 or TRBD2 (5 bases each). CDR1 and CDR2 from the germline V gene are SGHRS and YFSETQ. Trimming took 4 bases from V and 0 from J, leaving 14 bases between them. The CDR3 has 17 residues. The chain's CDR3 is CASSAPGPFSGANVLTF. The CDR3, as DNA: TGCGCCAGCAGCGCACCGGGGCCCTTCTCTGGGGCCAACGTCCTGACTTTC. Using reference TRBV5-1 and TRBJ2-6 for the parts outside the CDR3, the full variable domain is KAGVTQTPRYLIKTRGQQVTLSCSPISGHRSVSWYQQTPGQGLQFLFEYFSETQRNKGNFPGRFSGRQFSNSRSEMNVSTLELGDSALYLCASSAPGPFSGANVLTFGAGSRLTVL.

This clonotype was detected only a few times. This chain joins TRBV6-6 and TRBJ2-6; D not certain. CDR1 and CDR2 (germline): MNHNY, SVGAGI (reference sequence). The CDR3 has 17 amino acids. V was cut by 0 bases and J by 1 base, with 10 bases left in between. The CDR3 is CASSYSNSASGANVLTF. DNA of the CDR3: TGTGCCAGCAGTTACTCGAATTCAGCATCTGGGGCCAACGTCCTGACTTTC.

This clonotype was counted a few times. The CDR3 is CATSRDPLGSTDTQYF. CDR3 sequence (DNA): TGTGCCACCAGCAGAGATCCTCTGGGGAGCACAGATACGCAGTATTTT. The chain employs TRBV15 and TRBJ2-3; D remains unclear. CDR1 and CDR2 (germline): LNHNV, YYDKDF (reference sequence). V was shortened by 0 bases and J by 0 bases, with 10 bases between the two germline ends. The CDR3 sequence is 16 residues long.

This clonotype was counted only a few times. The CDR3 region has the DNA TGCGCCAGCAACCCCGGGACAGGGGGCAACGAGCAGTACGTC. Amino acids: CASNPGTGGNEQYV. The rearrangement joins TRBV5-1 to TRBJ2-7; TRBD1 matches 12 bases. Per germline, CDR1 SGHRS and CDR2 YFSETQ. The V segment lost 6 bases and the J segment 5 bases; nucleotides outside the gene matches: 6. This CDR3 region has 14 residues.

Here the CDR3 DNA reads TGTGCCAGCAGCTTGGGCTACGAGAGCTATGGCTACACCTTC. Its protein is CASSLGYESYGYTF. The genes are TRBV7-2 and TRBJ1-2, with D unclear. This CDR3 has 14 amino acids. Germline CDR1 and CDR2: SGHTA and FQGNSA. Trimming left V 3 bases short and J 4 bases short, with 12 bases between. Using reference TRBV7-2 and TRBJ1-2 for the parts outside the CDR3, the full variable domain is GAGVSQSPSNKVTEKGKDVELRCDPISGHTALYWYRQSLGQGLEFLIYFQGNSAPDKSGLPSDRFSAERTGGSVSTLTIQRTQQEDSAVYLCASSLGYESYGYTFGSGTRLTVV.

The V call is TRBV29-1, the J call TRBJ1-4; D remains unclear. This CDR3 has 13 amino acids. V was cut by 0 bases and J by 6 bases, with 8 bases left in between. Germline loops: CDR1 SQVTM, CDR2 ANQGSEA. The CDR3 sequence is CSVEEPDDEKLFF. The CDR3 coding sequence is TGCAGCGTTGAAGAGCCAGACGATGAAAAACTGTTTTTT.

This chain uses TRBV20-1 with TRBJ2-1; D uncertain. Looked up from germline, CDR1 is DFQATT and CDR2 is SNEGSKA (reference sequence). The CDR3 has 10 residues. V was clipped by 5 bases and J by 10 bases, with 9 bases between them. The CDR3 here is CSASLGEQFF. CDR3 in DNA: TGCAGTGCTTCCCTCGGGGAGCAGTTCTTC.

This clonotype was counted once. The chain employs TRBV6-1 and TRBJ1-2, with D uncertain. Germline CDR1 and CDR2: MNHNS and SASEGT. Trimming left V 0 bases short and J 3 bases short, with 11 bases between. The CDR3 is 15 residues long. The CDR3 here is CASSEAQPAYYGYTF. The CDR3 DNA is TGTGCCAGCAGTGAAGCGCAGCCAGCTTACTATGGCTACACCTTC.

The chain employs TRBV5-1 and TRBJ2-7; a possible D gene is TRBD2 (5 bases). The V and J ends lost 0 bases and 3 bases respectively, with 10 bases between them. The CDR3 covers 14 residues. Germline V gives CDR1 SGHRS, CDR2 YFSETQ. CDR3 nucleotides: TGCGCCAGCAGCTTGGCGGCAGCGGACTACGAGCAGTACTTC. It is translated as CASSLAAADYEQYF.

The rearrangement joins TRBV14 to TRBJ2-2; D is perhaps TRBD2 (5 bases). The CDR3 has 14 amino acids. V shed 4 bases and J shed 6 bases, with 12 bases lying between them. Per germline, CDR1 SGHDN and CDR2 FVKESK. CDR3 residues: CASSPSSRAGELFF. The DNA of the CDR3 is TGTGCCAGCAGCCCTAGCTCAAGGGCCGGGGAGCTGTTTTTT.

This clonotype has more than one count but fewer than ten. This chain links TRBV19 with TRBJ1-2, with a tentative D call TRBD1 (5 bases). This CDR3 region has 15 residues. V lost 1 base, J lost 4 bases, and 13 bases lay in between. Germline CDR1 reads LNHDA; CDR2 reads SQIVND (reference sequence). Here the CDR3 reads CASSIAAGPPYGYTF. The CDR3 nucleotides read TGTGCCAGTAGTATAGCGGCAGGGCCGCCCTATGGCTACACCTTC.

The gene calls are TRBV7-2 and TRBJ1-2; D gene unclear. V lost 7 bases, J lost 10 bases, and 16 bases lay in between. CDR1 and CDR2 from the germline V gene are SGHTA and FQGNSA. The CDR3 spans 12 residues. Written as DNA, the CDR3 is TGTGCCAGCAACCTCGTGGGAGACTACTACACCTTC. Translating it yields CASNLVGDYYTF.

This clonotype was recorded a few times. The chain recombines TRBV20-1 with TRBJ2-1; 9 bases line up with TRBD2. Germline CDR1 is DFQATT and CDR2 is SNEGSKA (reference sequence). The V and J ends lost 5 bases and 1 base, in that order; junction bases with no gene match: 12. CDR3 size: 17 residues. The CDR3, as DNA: TGCAGTGCTCTTACAGTAGCCCTAGCGGGGTCCTACAATGAGCAGTTCTTC. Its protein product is CSALTVALAGSYNEQFF.

In DNA form, the CDR3 reads TGTGCCAGCAGCAAGGACGCGGGAGTAGGGGAGCTGTTTTTT. The encoded protein is CASSKDAGVGELFF. The genes are TRBV5-6 and TRBJ2-2; 7 bases match TRBD2. Germline-derived CDR1 and CDR2 are SGHDT and YYEEEE. The CDR3 runs 14 residues. V trimming: 4 bases; J trimming: 8 bases; junction bases outside the gene matches: 8.

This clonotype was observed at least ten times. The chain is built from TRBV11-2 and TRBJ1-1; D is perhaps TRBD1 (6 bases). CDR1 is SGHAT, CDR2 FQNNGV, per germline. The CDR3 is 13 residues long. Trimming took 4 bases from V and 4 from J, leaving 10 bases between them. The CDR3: CASSSGQTTEAFF. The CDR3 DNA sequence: TGTGCCAGCAGCTCAGGACAGACCACTGAAGCTTTCTTT.

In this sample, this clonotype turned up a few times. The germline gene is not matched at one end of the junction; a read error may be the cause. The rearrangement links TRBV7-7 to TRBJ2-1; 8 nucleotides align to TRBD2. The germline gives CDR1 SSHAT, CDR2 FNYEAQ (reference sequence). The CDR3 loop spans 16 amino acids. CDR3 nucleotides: TGTGCTAGCAGCTCCCAGGCGGGGGGCCATTCGGGTGAGCAGTTCTTC. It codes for CASSSQAGGHSGEQFF.

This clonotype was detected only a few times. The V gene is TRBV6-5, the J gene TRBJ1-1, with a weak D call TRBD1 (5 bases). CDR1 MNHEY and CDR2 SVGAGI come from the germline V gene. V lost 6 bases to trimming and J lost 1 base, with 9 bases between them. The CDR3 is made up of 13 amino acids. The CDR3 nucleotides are TGTGCCAGCAGGGGCGGGGGGAACACTGAAGCTTTCTTT. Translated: CASRGGGNTEAFF.

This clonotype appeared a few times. Here the CDR3 reads CASSLVGLLNNEQFF. DNA for the CDR3: TGTGCCAGCAGCTTAGTAGGTCTCCTGAACAATGAGCAGTTCTTC. The rearrangement uses TRBV7-2 and TRBJ2-1; D not certain. CDR3 length: 15 residues. In germline, CDR1 is SGHTA, CDR2 FQGNSA. V was shortened by 1 base and J by 5 bases, with 12 bases between the two germline ends.